The TCR beta chain under discussion was sequenced for a study of Ad26.COV2.S vaccination and SARS-CoV-2 variants. Some clones are missing from TCRdb's copy, which holds only in-frame ones; the method was immunoSEQ multiplex PCR. Among 360,000 or so clones listed, roughly 87% were seen once. Treatment given: some 20 received Ad26.COV2.S at low or high dose, single or two shots; 5 received placebo; per-sample allocation not given. Collection of the samples took place on day 63 after the first injection of vaccine or placebo. This sequence was found in a person between 18 and 65 years old who received the Ad26.COV2.S COVID-19 vaccine or a placebo. Sample: peripheral blood, taken in a trial of Ad26.COV2.S vaccine versus placebo.

The CDR3 DNA follows: TGCGCCAGCAGCCCACATGACGGGACAGGGGGCCAGGGCTACACCTTC. It codes for CASSPHDGTGGQGYTF. The chain links TRBV4-1 to TRBJ1-2, with 12 bases lining up with TRBD1. With V trimmed by 4 bases and J by 8 bases, 11 bases remained unmatched. The CDR3 totals 16 residues. From germline, CDR1 is MGHRA and CDR2 YSYEKL.